One T cell receptor (beta chain) is described in this entry. Antigen: not known. Assay used: immunoSEQ multiplex PCR; TCRdb lists only in-frame clones, some missing. The sample contains tens of thousands of clones, around 87% of which appear only once. The V and J ends lost 1 base and 0 bases respectively, with 6 bases between them. The CDR3 has 14 residues. Germline V CDR1 and CDR2: MNHEY, SMNVEV (reference sequence). Described time point: pretreatment peripheral blood. Anywhere from 1 to 8 samples came from each patient, spanning pretreatment and on-treatment. The data originate from a study of PD-L1 blockade in urothelial cancer. Study as a whole: Dosed intravenously at 1,200 mg every 3 weeks, atezolizumab was initiated by patients at some point between 2012 and 2014. Bladder-origin urothelial cancer in males covered most of the roughly 29 patients. General study findings and limits: Larger 3-week expansion of tumor-associated blood clones was seen in durable-benefit patients.

The input for sequencing was PBMCs, taken around atezolizumab (anti-PD-L1) treatment. The TCR comes from a man aged 60-69 years with urothelial cancer. This chain connects TRBV27 to TRBJ1-1; no clear D gene. This CDR3 is CASSLLQLNTEAFF. As DNA, the CDR3 is TGTGCCAGCAGTTTATTACAGCTGAACACTGAAGCTTTCTTT.